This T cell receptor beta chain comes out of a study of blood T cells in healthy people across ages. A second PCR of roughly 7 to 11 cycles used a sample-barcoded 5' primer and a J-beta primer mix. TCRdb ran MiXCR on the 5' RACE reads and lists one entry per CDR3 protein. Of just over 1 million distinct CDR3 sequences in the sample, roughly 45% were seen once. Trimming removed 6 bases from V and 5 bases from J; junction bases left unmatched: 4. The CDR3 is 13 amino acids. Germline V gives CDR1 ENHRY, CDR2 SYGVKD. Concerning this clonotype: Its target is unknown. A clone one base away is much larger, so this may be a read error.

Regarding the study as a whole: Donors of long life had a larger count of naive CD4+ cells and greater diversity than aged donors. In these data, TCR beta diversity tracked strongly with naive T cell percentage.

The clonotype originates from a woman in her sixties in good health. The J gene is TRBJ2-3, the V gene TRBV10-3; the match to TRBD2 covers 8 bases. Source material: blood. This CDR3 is CAIRDGRVDTQYF. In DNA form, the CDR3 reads TGTGCCATCAGGGACGGGAGGGTAGATACGCAGTATTTT.